This T cell receptor (beta chain) is from a study of blood T cell repertoires in COVID-19. V was pared by 7 bases and J by 10 bases, with 15 bases between. The germline CDR1 and CDR2 sequences are SGDLS and YYNGEE. The CDR3 covers 12 residues. TCRdb's copy holds only in-frame clones and misses some; the assay was immunoSEQ multiplex PCR. The sample holds about 270,000 clones, approximately 90% seen once. Sample: PBMCs or T cells enriched from blood (not recorded which). The receptor was derived from a woman aged 45-60 years who had recovered from COVID-19. The rearrangement joins TRBV9 to TRBJ2-1, with D uncertain. DNA of the CDR3: TGTGCCAGCGGAGAGCCGGGTATCGAGCAGTTCTTC. Protein sequence: CASGEPGIEQFF.